This is a list of T cell receptor beta chains from one sample in a study of PD-L1 blockade in urothelial cancer. TCRdb's copy holds only in-frame clones and misses some; the assay was immunoSEQ multiplex PCR. The repertoire holds about 81,000 clones, with more than 90% as singletons. The sample was PBMCs, taken around atezolizumab (anti-PD-L1) treatment. Receptors originate from a man between 60 and 75 years old with urothelial cancer. CDR3s include the opening cysteine and the closing phenylalanine or tryptophan. Fields, in order: clone size, J gene, D gene, V gene, CDR3 DNA, CDR3 protein. D genes are given only for firm matches. Rows give clone size only sometimes, using once, few, many, or a class for an expanded clone.

-	TRBJ2-5	-	TRBV28	TGTGCCAGCAGTTCACCCCGGGAGACCCAGTACTTC	CASSSPRETQYF
-	TRBJ2-5	TRBD2	TRBV9	TGTGCCAGCAGCGTAGCGGGAGGGCTAGGAGAGACCCAGTACTTC	CASSVAGGLGETQYF
-	TRBJ1-1	TRBD1	TRBV4-2	TGTGCCAGCAGCCAAGAAGGGACAGAAAAAGAAGCTTTCTTT	CASSQEGTEKEAFF
-	TRBJ2-5	TRBD1	TRBV5-1	TGCGCCAGCAGCTGGGGACAGGTCCAAGAGACCCAGTACTTC	CASSWGQVQETQYF
once	TRBJ2-2	TRBD2	TRBV5-1	TGCGCCAGCAGCTTGGATTTTGGCGGGGGAATCACCGGGGAGCTGTTTTTT	CASSLDFGGGITGELFF
-	TRBJ2-2	TRBD2	TRBV19	TGTGCCAGTAGTATCGGTAGCGGGAGAACTAACACCGGGGAGCTGTTTTTT	CASSIGSGRTNTGELFF
-	TRBJ2-5	-	TRBV7-2	TGTGCCAGCAGAAACGGAGAGACCCAGTACTTC	CASRNGETQYF
once	TRBJ2-3	-	TRBV28	TGTGCCAGCAGTTACCGCAGGGAGGGGGCAGATACGCAGTATTTT	CASSYRREGADTQYF
-	TRBJ2-2	TRBD1	TRBV9	TGTGCCAGCAGCGTAGATCAGGGGGCTGGCACCGGGGAGCTGTTTTTT	CASSVDQGAGTGELFF
-	TRBJ2-5	TRBD1	TRBV10-3	TGTGCCATCAGTGATGTGAGTGACAGGGGAGAAGAGACCCAGTACTTC	CAISDVSDRGEETQYF
once	TRBJ2-7	TRBD2	TRBV6-6	TGTGCCAGCAGTTACCCTACTAGCGCCTCCTACGAGCAGTACTTC	CASSYPTSASYEQYF
-	TRBJ2-7	-	TRBV6-1	TGTGCCAGCAGAGACCAGGGGACCGGCTCCTACGAGCAGTACTTC	CASRDQGTGSYEQYF
-	TRBJ2-1	TRBD2	TRBV30	TGTGCCTGGAGTGCGGGGACTAGCGGGAGGGGCTCCTACAATGAGCAGTTCTTC	CAWSAGTSGRGSYNEQFF
-	TRBJ2-3	TRBD2	TRBV11-2	TGTGCCAGCAGCTTTCTTCTGGGGGGGACAGATACGCAGTATTTT	CASSFLLGGTDTQYF
-	TRBJ1-2	TRBD1	TRBV7-8	TGTGCCAGCAGATTTGCCGGGACAGGGTATGGCTACACCTTC	CASRFAGTGYGYTF
once	TRBJ2-7	-	TRBV9	TGTGCCAGCAGCGTAGGGGCAGCCCCGCAAGAGCAGTACTTC	CASSVGAAPQEQYF
-	TRBJ1-5	TRBD1	TRBV19	TGTGCCAGTAGTAACAGGGGGAATCAGCCCCAGCATTTT	CASSNRGNQPQHF
-	TRBJ2-5	-	TRBV30	TGTGCCTGGGGGGACTTCCAAGAGACCCAGTACTTC	CAWGDFQETQYF
-	TRBJ2-1	TRBD1	TRBV11-2	TGTGCCAGCAGCCCCCGGACAGGGGGCGCGGGTGAGCAGTTCTTC	CASSPRTGGAGEQFF
-	TRBJ2-3	TRBD2	TRBV11-2	TGTGCCAGCAGCTTAGAGGGACTAGGGTCCACAGATACGCAGTATTTT	CASSLEGLGSTDTQYF
-	TRBJ2-7	-	TRBV27	TGTGCCAGCAGTTTGAGGGGAAACAGGGACTACGAGCAGTACTTC	CASSLRGNRDYEQYF
-	TRBJ1-4	-	TRBV5-1	TGCGCCAGCAGCTTGGTGAGCGGGAATGAAAAACTGTTTTTT	CASSLVSGNEKLFF
-	TRBJ1-1	TRBD1	TRBV30	TGTGCCTGGAGCGGGCGGGGACAGAGGAACACTGAAGCTTTCTTT	CAWSGRGQRNTEAFF
-	TRBJ2-1	TRBD2	TRBV6-1	TGTGCCAGCAGGTTGACTAGCGGGGGGTTCAATGAGCAGTTCTTC	CASRLTSGGFNEQFF
once	TRBJ2-7	-	TRBV12-1	TGTGCCAGCAGCTTATCGGGAGCAGCTTACGAGCAGTACTTC	CASSLSGAAYEQYF
once	TRBJ2-5	TRBD1	TRBV6-1	TGTGCCAGTTGTACAGGGGGCACCTTTCGGGAGACCCAGTACTTC	CASCTGGTFRETQYF
-	TRBJ2-5	-	TRBV9	TGTGCCAGCAGCGGACGGGGCCAAGAGACCCAGTACTTC	CASSGRGQETQYF
-	TRBJ2-2	TRBD1	TRBV7-9	TGTGCCAGCAGCTTACAGGGGGCAGGCGGGGAGCTGTTTTTT	CASSLQGAGGELFF
-	TRBJ2-7	TRBD1	TRBV25-1	TGTGCCAGCAGAGCCTCCGGGACAGGGTTCCACGAGCAGTACTTC	CASRASGTGFHEQYF
-	TRBJ2-3	-	TRBV25-1	TGTGCCAGCAGTTTACCCCCCGGAGGTGCCGCAAGCACAGATACGCAGTATTTT	CASSLPPGGAASTDTQYF
-	TRBJ2-1	TRBD2	TRBV4-1	TGCGCCAGCAGCCAAAAGACTAGCGGGAACAATGAGCAGTTCTTC	CASSQKTSGNNEQFF
-	TRBJ1-4	-	TRBV29-1	TGCAGCGTTACCCAGGGATGGGAAAAACTGTTTTTT	CSVTQGWEKLFF
-	TRBJ2-2	-	TRBV6-6	TGTGCCAGCGTTTCTAGCGTCAACACCGGGGAGCTGTTTTTT	CASVSSVNTGELFF
-	TRBJ1-2	TRBD1	TRBV30	TGTGCCTGGACTCGGGCAGGGGGGAGATATGGCTACACCTTC	CAWTRAGGRYGYTF
-	TRBJ2-2	-	TRBV28	TGTGCCAGCAGTTCCAGCGGAGGGGAGCTGTTTTTT	CASSSSGGELFF
-	TRBJ1-1	-	TRBV7-2	TGTGCCAGCAGCTTAGGAAGCTTGTACACTGAAGCTTTCTTT	CASSLGSLYTEAFF
-	TRBJ2-7	-	TRBV6-5	TGTGCCAGCGTTTCATCGGTGGCAGGAACCTACGAGCAGTACTTC	CASVSSVAGTYEQYF
-	TRBJ2-7	-	TRBV4-3	TGCGCCAGCAGCCAAGATTGGTCTGGCGGGATTCGGAGGGAGCAGTACTTC	CASSQDWSGGIRREQYF
once	TRBJ2-7	TRBD1	TRBV28	TGTGCCAGCAGTTCCTCGGGACAGGGGGGGTACGAGCAGTACTTC	CASSSSGQGGYEQYF
-	TRBJ2-4	TRBD1	TRBV5-6	TGTGCCAGCAGCTTGCAGGGGGCGAACATTCAGTACTTC	CASSLQGANIQYF
-	TRBJ2-1	-	TRBV5-4	TGTGCCAGCAGCCCGAACTCCGGACAGAACAATGAGCAGTTCTTC	CASSPNSGQNNEQFF
-	TRBJ1-6	-	TRBV5-1	TGCGCCAGCAGCTTGGAGGCGGGGTCACCCCTCCACTTT	CASSLEAGSPLHF
-	TRBJ2-2	TRBD2	TRBV27	TGTGCCAGCAGTTGGACTAGCGAACCCGGGGAGCTGTTTTTT	CASSWTSEPGELFF
-	TRBJ2-5	-	TRBV5-6	TGTGCCAGCAGCTTCTTACTATCCGGGGAGACCCAGTACTTC	CASSFLLSGETQYF
-	TRBJ2-7	TRBD2	TRBV30	TGTGCCTGGAGTCCCACTAGCGGGGGAGTCTACGAGCAGTACTTC	CAWSPTSGGVYEQYF
few	TRBJ2-2	-	TRBV9	TGTGCCAGCAGCGTAGAAGAGCGGAGGCCGAACACCGGGGAGCTGTTTTTT	CASSVEERRPNTGELFF
-	TRBJ2-7	TRBD1	TRBV6-1	TGTGCCAGCGCCAGGACAGGGGGCTACGAGCAGTACTTC	CASARTGGYEQYF
once	TRBJ1-2	TRBD1	TRBV28	TGTGCCAGCAGGACAGGGGGCCTGGACTATGGCTACACCTTC	CASRTGGLDYGYTF
-	TRBJ1-6	-	TRBV5-5	TGTGCCAGCAGCTTGACGTCCGGGTCACCCCTCCACTTT	CASSLTSGSPLHF